The 32 T cell receptor beta chains given below trace back to one sample, sequenced in a study of shared clonotypes between healthy human individuals. Libraries were prepared by immunoSEQ multiplex PCR; TCRdb keeps only in-frame clonotypes and omits some of them. The table records about 2.4 million clones, under 95% of them present only once. Sequenced material: naive CD4+ T cells from PBMCs. Documented subset: CD45RA+ positively selected. Receptors were obtained from a man aged 18 to 30 in good health. Some clones in this sample may be carry-over from other donors' samples.

This clone came up once. This chain joins TRBV6-5 and TRBJ1-2; TRBD1 matches at 9 bases. Losses at the gene ends were 8 bases for V and 4 bases for J; bases not matched to a gene: 5. Germline V CDR1 and CDR2: MNHEY, SVGAGI. The CDR3 has 13 residues. The CDR3 loop reads CASRQGVGYGYTF. The CDR3 region has the DNA TGTGCCAGCCGACAGGGGGTAGGCTATGGCTACACCTTC.

The rearrangement uses TRBV18 and TRBJ2-5; the match to TRBD2 covers 12 bases. CDR1 and CDR2 from the germline V gene are KGHSH and LQKENI. Trimming took 3 bases from V and 5 from J; bases not matched to a gene: 7. The CDR3 extends over 16 amino acids. The CDR3: CASSPLLAGGSETQYF. As DNA, the CDR3 is TGTGCCAGCTCACCGCTACTAGCGGGAGGTTCGGAGACCCAGTACTTC.

V usage is TRBV5-6 and J usage is TRBJ2-7; D uncertain. Germline values: CDR1 SGHDT, CDR2 YYEEEE. The CDR3 length is 14 residues. Between the trimmed V and J ends, which lost 2 bases and 0 bases, there was a span of 9 bases. CDR3 sequence (DNA): TGTGCCAGCAGCTTCGATAGTATCTCCTACGAGCAGTACTTC. This translates into CASSFDSISYEQYF.

V usage is TRBV27 and J usage is TRBJ1-1; TRBD1 might be the D (5 bases). V lost 3 bases, J lost 1 base, and 21 bases lay in between. There are 18 residues in the CDR3. From germline, CDR1 is MNHEY and CDR2 SMNVEV (reference sequence). The CDR3 here is CASSLLGGDSRTNTEAFF. In DNA, the CDR3 is TGTGCCAGCAGTTTGCTGGGGGGGGATTCTAGAACGAACACTGAAGCTTTCTTT.

V is TRBV20-1 and J is TRBJ2-1; D is unclear. V lost 2 bases to trimming and J lost 14 bases, with 13 bases between them. Germline V gene sequence: CDR1 DFQATT, CDR2 SNEGSKA (reference sequence). The CDR3 sequence is 11 residues long. CDR3 protein: CSARQWPMEFF. CDR3 nucleotide sequence: TGCAGTGCTAGACAATGGCCAATGGAGTTCTTC.

This clone was counted a single time. The chain recombines TRBV4-1 with TRBJ2-1, with 7 bases that match TRBD2. CDR1 is MGHRA, CDR2 YSYEKL, per germline. This CDR3 contains 14 residues. The trim removed 4 bases at V and 10 bases at J, leaving 10 bases unmatched. CDR3 in DNA: TGCGCCAGCAGCCTGTCCGGGACTACGAGAGAGCAGTTCTTC. Amino acids: CASSLSGTTREQFF.

This rearrangement joins TRBV7-3 to TRBJ2-1; tentative D call: TRBD2 (6 bases). Trimming stripped 3 bases from V and 8 bases from J, with 17 bases between. Germline V gene data show CDR1 as SGHTA and CDR2 as FQGTGA. The CDR3 has 15 residues. Written as DNA, the CDR3 is TGTGCCAGCAGCTTCAATCCGGGAGCTGGGTATGAGCAGTTCTTC. It codes for CASSFNPGAGYEQFF.

The V call is TRBV19, the J call TRBJ2-5; no clear D gene. V was cut by 5 bases and J by 5 bases, with 12 bases left in between. The germline V gene encodes CDR1 LNHDA and CDR2 SQIVND (reference sequence). This CDR3 has 13 amino acids. CDR3 protein: CASSLLTEETQYF. CDR3 nucleotide sequence: TGTGCCAGTAGTCTCCTGACGGAGGAGACCCAGTACTTC.

The V and J genes are TRBV28 and TRBJ2-2; 10 nucleotides match TRBD1. The CDR3 has 17 amino acids. V lost 0 bases and J lost 6; bases outside the gene matches: 7. The germline gives CDR1 MDHEN, CDR2 SYDVKM. The DNA for the CDR3 is TGTGCCAGCAGTTTATGGACAGGGGGCGCACGGGCCGGGGAGCTGTTTTTT. Its translation is CASSLWTGGARAGELFF.

V usage is TRBV5-1 and J usage is TRBJ1-1; weak D call: TRBD1 (6 bases). V was trimmed by 2 bases and J by 4 bases, leaving 12 bases between them. Germline-derived CDR1 and CDR2 are SGHRS and YFSETQ. The CDR3 is 14 amino acids. In nucleotides, the CDR3 is TGCGCCAGCAGCTTACAGGGCGATCCCACTGAAGCTTTCTTT. Residues: CASSLQGDPTEAFF. Supplemented by reference TRBV5-1 and TRBJ1-1, the full variable domain reads KAGVTQTPRYLIKTRGQQVTLSCSPISGHRSVSWYQQTPGQGLQFLFEYFSETQRNKGNFPGRFSGRQFSNSRSEMNVSTLELGDSALYLCASSLQGDPTEAFFGQGTRLTVV.

The V gene is TRBV21-1, the J gene TRBJ1-1; the table's D call, TRBD1, has no DNA check behind it. TRBV21-1 is termed a pseudogene. This CDR3 spans 16 amino acids. Here the CDR3 reads CASSSPATGVGTEAFF. CDR3 nucleotides: TGTGCCAGCAGCAGTCCAGCAACAGGGGTGGGGACTGAAGCTTTCTTT.

The CDR3 nucleotides are TGTGCCAGCAGAAAAACCATAGGGCCGACTAGCGATACGCAGTATTTT. Protein: CASRKTIGPTSDTQYF. The chain employs TRBV5-4 and TRBJ2-3; 7 positions agree with TRBD2. The CDR3 extends over 16 amino acids. Germline V gene data show CDR1 as SGHNT and CDR2 as YYREEE (reference sequence). V lost 5 bases and J lost 6; bases outside the gene matches: 15.

This chain uses TRBV15 with TRBJ2-1; D is ambiguous. The CDR3 consists of 17 residues. The V and J ends lost 1 base and 7 bases respectively, with 20 bases between them. CDR1 is LNHNV, CDR2 YYDKDF, per germline (reference sequence). In nucleotides, the CDR3 is TGTGCCACCAGCAGAGGGGCCTTGGAAAGGGTAAGGAATGAGCAGTTCTTC. Protein product: CATSRGALERVRNEQFF.

The gene calls are TRBV28 and TRBJ1-1; D call uncertain. Per germline, CDR1 MDHEN and CDR2 SYDVKM. The germline V and J ends were trimmed by 8 bases and 4 bases, with 11 bases remaining between them. The CDR3 has 12 amino acids. CDR3 bases: TGTGCCAGCCGGGAGCTGATCACTGAAGCTTTCTTT. This gives the protein CASRELITEAFF.

V gene TRBV5-1 combines with J gene TRBJ2-1; D might be TRBD1 (5 bases). The germline V gene encodes CDR1 SGHRS and CDR2 YFSETQ. This CDR3 has 13 residues. Trimming removed 5 bases from V and 5 bases from J, with 11 bases in between. The CDR3 protein is CASSWGGDNEQFF. CDR3 in DNA: TGCGCCAGCAGTTGGGGCGGCGACAATGAGCAGTTCTTC. Full variable domain (rest looked up from reference TRBV5-1 and TRBJ2-1): KAGVTQTPRYLIKTRGQQVTLSCSPISGHRSVSWYQQTPGQGLQFLFEYFSETQRNKGNFPGRFSGRQFSNSRSEMNVSTLELGDSALYLCASSWGGDNEQFFGPGTRLTVL.

The gene calls are TRBV7-2 and TRBJ2-2; D uncertain. CDR1 and CDR2 from the germline V gene are SGHTA and FQGNSA. Trimming removed 5 bases from V and 7 bases from J, with 8 bases in between. This CDR3 region has 12 residues. In nucleotides, the CDR3 is TGTGCCAGCAGCCCGACGGGCGGGGAGCTGTTTTTT. Its protein product is CASSPTGGELFF.

The V gene is TRBV27, the J gene TRBJ1-5; D is ambiguous. The CDR3 sequence is 15 residues long. Germline V gene data show CDR1 as MNHEY and CDR2 as SMNVEV (reference sequence). V was shortened by 1 base and J by 5 bases, with 12 bases between the two germline ends. CDR3 loop: CASSLYSETHQPQHF. In DNA form, the CDR3 reads TGTGCCAGCAGTTTATATTCCGAAACCCATCAGCCCCAGCATTTT.

This chain links TRBV15 with TRBJ2-1; no clear D gene. Germline CDR1 reads LNHNV; CDR2 reads YYDKDF (reference sequence). Trimming pared 0 bases from V and 2 bases from J, leaving 11 bases between. The CDR3 totals 16 residues. The CDR3 DNA is TGTGCCACCAGCAGAGATTTCGGCAGTCCCTACAATGAGCAGTTCTTC. Translation gives CATSRDFGSPYNEQFF.

On this clone: Other DNA sequences in this specimen translate into the identical CDR3. The chain has TRBV5-6 and TRBJ1-1, with D unclear. CDR3 length: 13 amino acids. In germline, CDR1 is SGHDT, CDR2 YYEEEE. V lost 2 bases and J 1 base, leaving 6 bases between the germline ends. The CDR3 nucleotides are TGTGCCAGCAGCTTTGGGCAGAACACTGAAGCTTTCTTT. Translated, it gives CASSFGQNTEAFF.

The CDR3 DNA reads TGTGCCACCAGCAGAGCCCGACTAGCGGGAGGGGTTTGGCAGTTCTTC. Translated: CATSRARLAGGVWQFF. The rearrangement uses TRBV15 and TRBJ2-1, with 14 bases identical to TRBD2. Looked up from germline, CDR1 is LNHNV and CDR2 is YYDKDF (reference sequence). The J segment lost 12 bases and the V segment lost 1 base, leaving 8 bases of the junction unmatched. The CDR3 runs 16 residues.

Notes on this clone: Other DNA sequences in the sample encode the same CDR3. V and J are TRBV28 and TRBJ2-5; D call uncertain. Between the trimmed V and J ends, which lost 3 bases and 5 bases, there was a span of 4 bases. This CDR3 is 11 amino acids long. Germline CDR1 and CDR2: MDHEN and SYDVKM. In DNA, the CDR3 is TGTGCCAGCAGTTTCGGCGAGACCCAGTACTTC. It specifies CASSFGETQYF.

A word on this clone: Other DNA sequences in the sample encode the same CDR3. The V gene is TRBV28, the J gene TRBJ1-6; D is ambiguous. Germline loops: CDR1 MDHEN, CDR2 SYDVKM. The CDR3 runs to 11 residues. Trimming cost V 3 bases and J 8 bases, with 2 bases left between them. The CDR3 DNA is TGTGCCAGCAGTTTGGATTCACCCCTCCACTTT. Amino acid sequence: CASSLDSPLHF.

The count of this clone is one. This rearrangement joins TRBV28 to TRBJ1-5; D perhaps matches TRBD1 (6 bases). CDR1 MDHEN and CDR2 SYDVKM come from the germline V gene. CDR3 length equals 14 residues. Trimming removed 11 bases from V and 2 bases from J, with 16 bases in between. The CDR3 reads CAYGQGIGNQPQHF. The CDR3 DNA is TGTGCCTATGGGCAGGGGATTGGCAATCAGCCCCAGCATTTT.

The J gene is TRBJ2-1, the V gene TRBV5-4, with D perhaps matching TRBD2 (5 bases). The V gene's germline CDR1 is SGHNT and CDR2 YYREEE (reference sequence). Trimming cost V 0 bases and J 4 bases, with 11 bases left between them. There are 15 residues in the CDR3. The CDR3 sequence is CASSLALSGYNEQFF. Written as DNA, the CDR3 is TGTGCCAGCAGCTTGGCACTAAGCGGTTACAATGAGCAGTTCTTC.

The chain uses TRBV10-3 and TRBJ2-3; D tentatively fits TRBD1 or TRBD2 (5 bases each). The CDR3 has 13 amino acids. From germline, CDR1 is ENHRY and CDR2 SYGVKD. Trimming left V 7 bases short and J 5 bases short, with 13 bases between. The CDR3: CAITGVRGDTQYF. In DNA form, the CDR3 reads TGTGCCATCACGGGCGTGAGGGGAGATACGCAGTATTTT.

The genes are TRBV5-5 and TRBJ2-5; D is unclear. V lost 2 bases to trimming and J lost 5 bases, with 13 bases between them. This CDR3 spans 14 amino acids. Germline lookup yields CDR1 SGHKS and CDR2 YYEKEE (reference sequence). The CDR3 sequence is CASSFRQAWETQYF. CDR3 nucleotide sequence: TGTGCCAGCAGCTTTCGACAAGCCTGGGAGACCCAGTACTTC.

This clone was observed once. The chain joins TRBV2 to TRBJ1-3; D might be TRBD1 (5 bases). Trimming cost V 10 bases and J 1 base, with 11 bases left between them. Looked up from germline, CDR1 is SNHLY and CDR2 is FYNNEI. This CDR3 is 13 amino acids long. The CDR3 sequence is CAKGASSGNTIYF. The DNA of the CDR3 is TGTGCCAAAGGGGCGAGTTCTGGAAACACCATATATTTT.

The chain couples TRBV28 to TRBJ1-1; D is uncertain. The CDR3 is 15 amino acids. Germline CDR1 and CDR2: MDHEN and SYDVKM. The V and J ends lost 6 bases and 1 base respectively, with 15 bases between them. The CDR3 reads CASSPPREGNTEAFF. CDR3 in DNA: TGTGCCAGCAGCCCCCCCCGGGAGGGGAACACTGAAGCTTTCTTT.

V and J are TRBV9 and TRBJ2-1; 7 positions match TRBD2. The CDR3 is made up of 17 amino acids. The V segment lost 3 bases and the J segment 4 bases; nucleotides outside the gene matches: 13. Looked up from germline, CDR1 is SGDLS and CDR2 is YYNGEE. The CDR3 loop reads CASSASRGLAEYNEQFF. In DNA, the CDR3 is TGTGCCAGCAGCGCATCCCGAGGGCTAGCGGAATACAATGAGCAGTTCTTC. Filled out from reference TRBV9 and TRBJ2-1, the complete variable domain reads DSGVTQTPKHLITATGQRVTLRCSPRSGDLSVYWYQQSLDQGLQFLIQYYNGEERAKGNILERFSAQQFPDLHSELNLSSLELGDSALYFCASSASRGLAEYNEQFFGPGTRLTVL.

V is TRBV7-3 and J is TRBJ2-2; no firm D call. V was cut by 5 bases and J by 6 bases, with 10 bases left in between. Germline values: CDR1 SGHTA, CDR2 FQGTGA. The CDR3 has 13 amino acids. DNA of the CDR3: TGTGCCAGCAGCCCCACCAGTGCCGGGGAGCTGTTTTTT. Translation: CASSPTSAGELFF.

The rearrangement joins TRBV27 to TRBJ2-2, with D tentatively TRBD1 (5 bases). The CDR3 loop spans 15 amino acids. Germline CDR1 reads MNHEY; CDR2 reads SMNVEV (reference sequence). Trimming took 3 bases from V and 4 from J, leaving 12 bases between them. CDR3 sequence reads: CASSFDRQFTGELFF. Written as DNA, the CDR3 is TGTGCCAGCAGTTTCGACCGACAGTTCACCGGGGAGCTGTTTTTT.

Comment on this clone: Germline is not matched at one junction end, which may reflect a read error. The chain joins TRBV28 to TRBJ2-3; unclear D gene. The CDR3 consists of 12 residues. Germline CDR1 MDHEN, CDR2 SYDVKM. In nucleotides, the CDR3 is TGCGGAACGGGCCGGAGCACAGATACGCAGTATTTT. It yields the protein CGTGRSTDTQYF.